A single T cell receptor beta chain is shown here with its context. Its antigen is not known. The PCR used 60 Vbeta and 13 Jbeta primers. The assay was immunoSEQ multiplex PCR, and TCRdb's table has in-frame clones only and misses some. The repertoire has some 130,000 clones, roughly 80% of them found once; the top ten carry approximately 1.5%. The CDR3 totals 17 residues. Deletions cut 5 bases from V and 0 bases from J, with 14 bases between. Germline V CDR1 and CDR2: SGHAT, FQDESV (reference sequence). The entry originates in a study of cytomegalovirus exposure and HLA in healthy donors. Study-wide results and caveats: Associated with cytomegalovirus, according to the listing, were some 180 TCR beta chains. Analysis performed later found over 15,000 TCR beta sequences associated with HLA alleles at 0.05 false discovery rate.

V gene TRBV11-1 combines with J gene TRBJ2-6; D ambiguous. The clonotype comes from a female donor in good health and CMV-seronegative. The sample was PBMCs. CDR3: CASSPPLPSSGANVLTF. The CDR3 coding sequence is TGTGCCAGCAGCCCACCGCTACCTTCCTCTGGGGCCAACGTCCTGACTTTC.